This T cell receptor beta chain was obtained from a study of blood T cell repertoires in COVID-19. Study-level information: Cohort 3 recovered donors had two negative PCRs, clearance, or symptom resolution.

Libraries were prepared by immunoSEQ multiplex PCR; TCRdb keeps only in-frame clonotypes and omits some of them. The repertoire holds 150,000 to 200,000 clones, with roughly 78% as singletons. Study members were between roughly 18 and 100 years old and lived in fewer than 30 US regions. Trimming shortened V by 0 bases and J by 6 bases, and 12 bases separated the two germline ends. CDR3 length: 15 amino acids. Germline V gene data show CDR1 as LNHDA and CDR2 as SQIVND (reference sequence). This clonotype was obtained from a woman in her 70s in a cohort exposed to, infected with or recovered from COVID-19 (not recorded which). This sequence joins TRBV19 and TRBJ1-5; tentative D call: TRBD1 (6 bases). Sequenced: PBMCs or T cells enriched from blood (not recorded which). The CDR3 here is CASSIEGGAGQPQHF. CDR3 sequence (DNA): TGTGCCAGTAGTATAGAAGGGGGGGCGGGTCAGCCCCAGCATTTT. Drawing the rest from reference TRBV19 and TRBJ1-5, the complete variable domain is DGGITQSPKYLFRKEGQNVTLSCEQNLNHDAMYWYRQDPGQGLRLIYYSQIVNDFQKGDIAEGYSVSREKKESFPLTVTSAQKNPTAFYLCASSIEGGAGQPQHFGDGTRLSIL.